These T cell receptor beta chains were read from a single sample in a study of response to subunit inactivated influenza vaccine. TCRdb processed the RT-PCR reads anew with MiXCR; each CDR3 protein has one entry. The sample consists of 450,000 to 500,000 distinct CDR3 sequences, around 9.9% of them appearing once. Sequenced material: PBMCs from blood, taken around seven weeks after vaccination. These receptors came from a man aged 50 or older who received an inactivated influenza vaccine. Each CDR3 is given with its conserved first and last residue. D genes are given only for firm matches. Clone size appears in some rows only: once, few, many, or a class for an expanded clone.

clone size | J gene | V gene | D gene | CDR3 DNA | CDR3 protein
few | TRBJ2-5 | TRBV5-8 | NA | TGTGCCAGCAGCTTGTATGGCGGAGTAATGGAGACCCAGTACTTC | CASSLYGGVMETQYF
NA | TRBJ2-5 | TRBV5-1 | NA | TGCGCCAGCAGCTTGGGTCAGCCGAGGGAGACCCAGTACTTC | CASSLGQPRETQYF
NA | TRBJ2-5 | TRBV27 | TRBD1 | TGTGCCAGCAGTTTAGTGGGAAGGTCCGGACAGGGGACCCAGTACTTC | CASSLVGRSGQGTQYF
few | TRBJ2-6 | TRBV5-5 | NA | TGTGCCAGCAGCTTGAGGCGGACTCAAAACTCTGGGGCCAACGTCCTGACTTTC | CASSLRRTQNSGANVLTF
NA | TRBJ2-3 | TRBV10-3 | TRBD1 | TGTGCCATCAGTGGGCGACAGGGGGCTAGTCCAGATACGCAGTATTTT | CAISGRQGASPDTQYF
once | TRBJ1-4 | TRBV6-1 | NA | TGTGCCAGCATCGAACACAGGGCTAATGAAAAACTGTTTTTT | CASIEHRANEKLFF
few | TRBJ2-1 | TRBV21-1 | NA | TGTGCCAGCCAGTCGATCCAGGGGCTAAGATCCTCCTACAATGAGCAGTTCTTC | CASQSIQGLRSSYNEQFF
many | TRBJ2-3 | TRBV20-1 | TRBD2 | TGCAGTGCTGCCGGGACTAGCGGGACAGATACGCAGTATTTT | CSAAGTSGTDTQYF
many | TRBJ2-7 | TRBV4-3 | TRBD2 | TGCGCCAGCAGCCAGTCGGCGGGAGTGTGGTACGAGCAGTACTTC | CASSQSAGVWYEQYF
few | TRBJ2-2 | TRBV4-2 | TRBD2 | TGTGCCAGCAGCCAATTCAAACTAGCGGGGGACACCGGGGAGCTGTTTTTT | CASSQFKLAGDTGELFF
many | TRBJ2-7 | TRBV4-1 | TRBD2 | TGCGCCAGCAGCCAAACTAGCGGGGGGGGTTACGAGCAGTACTTC | CASSQTSGGGYEQYF